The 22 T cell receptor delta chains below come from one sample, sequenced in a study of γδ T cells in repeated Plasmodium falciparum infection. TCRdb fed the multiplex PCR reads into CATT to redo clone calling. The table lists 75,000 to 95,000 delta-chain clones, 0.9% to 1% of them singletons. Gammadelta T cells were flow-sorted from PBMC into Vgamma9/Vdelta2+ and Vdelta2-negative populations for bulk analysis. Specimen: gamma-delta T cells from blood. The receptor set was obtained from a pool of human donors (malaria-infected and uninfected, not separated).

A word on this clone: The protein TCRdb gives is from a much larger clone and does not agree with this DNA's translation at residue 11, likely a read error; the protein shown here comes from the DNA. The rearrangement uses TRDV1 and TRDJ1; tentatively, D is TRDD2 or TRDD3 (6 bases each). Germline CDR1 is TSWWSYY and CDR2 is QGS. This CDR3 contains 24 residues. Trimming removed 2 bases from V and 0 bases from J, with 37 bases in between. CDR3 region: CALGETGLPKCGGDPPINTDKLIF. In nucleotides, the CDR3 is TGTGCTCTTGGGGAAACGGGCCTTCCCAAATGTGGAGGGGATCCACCCATAAACACCGATAAACTCATCTTT.

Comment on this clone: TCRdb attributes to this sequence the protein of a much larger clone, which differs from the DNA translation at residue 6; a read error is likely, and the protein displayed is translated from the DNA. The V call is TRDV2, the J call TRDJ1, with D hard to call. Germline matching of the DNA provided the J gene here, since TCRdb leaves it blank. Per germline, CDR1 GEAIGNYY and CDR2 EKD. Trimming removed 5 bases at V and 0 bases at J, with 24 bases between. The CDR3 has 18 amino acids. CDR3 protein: CACVQCSRYHPYTDKLIF. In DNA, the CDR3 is TGTGCCTGTGTCCAATGCTCGAGGTATCACCCTTACACCGATAAACTCATCTTT.

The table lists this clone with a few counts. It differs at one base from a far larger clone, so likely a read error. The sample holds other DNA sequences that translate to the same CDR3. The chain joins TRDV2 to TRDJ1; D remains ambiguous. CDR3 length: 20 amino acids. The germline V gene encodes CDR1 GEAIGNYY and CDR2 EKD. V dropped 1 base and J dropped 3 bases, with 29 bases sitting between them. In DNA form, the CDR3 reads TGTGCCTGTGACACTGTAACAGTTATTGACCGAGGCGGTCACCCCGATAAACTCATCTTT. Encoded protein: CACDTVTVIDRGGHPDKLIF.

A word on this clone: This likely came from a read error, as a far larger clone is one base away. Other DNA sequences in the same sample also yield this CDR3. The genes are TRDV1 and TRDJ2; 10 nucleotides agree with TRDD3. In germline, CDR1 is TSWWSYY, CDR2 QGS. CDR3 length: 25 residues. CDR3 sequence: CALGGAGVTGGLRAQGFALTAQLFF. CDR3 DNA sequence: TGTGCTCTTGGGGGGGCTGGGGTTACTGGGGGATTGAGGGCTCAAGGATTTGCTTTGACAGCCCAACTCTTCTTT.

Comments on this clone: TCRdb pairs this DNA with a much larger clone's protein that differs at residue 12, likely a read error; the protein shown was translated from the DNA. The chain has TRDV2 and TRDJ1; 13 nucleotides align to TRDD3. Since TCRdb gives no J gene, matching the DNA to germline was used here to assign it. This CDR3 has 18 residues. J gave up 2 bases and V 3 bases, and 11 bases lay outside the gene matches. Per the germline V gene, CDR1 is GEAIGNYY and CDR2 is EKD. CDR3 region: CACDPILGDTHRTDKLIF. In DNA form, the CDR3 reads TGTGCCTGTGACCCGATACTGGGGGATACGCATCGAACCGATAAACTCATCTTT.

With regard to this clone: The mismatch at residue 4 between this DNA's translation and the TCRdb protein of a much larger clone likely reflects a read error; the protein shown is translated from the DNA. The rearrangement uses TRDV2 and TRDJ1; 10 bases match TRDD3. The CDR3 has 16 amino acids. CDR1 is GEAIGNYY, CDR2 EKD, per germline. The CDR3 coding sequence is TGTGCCTGTTACACCGTTTCGCTGGGGGATAAAGATAAACTCATCTTT. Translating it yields CACYTVSLGDKDKLIF.

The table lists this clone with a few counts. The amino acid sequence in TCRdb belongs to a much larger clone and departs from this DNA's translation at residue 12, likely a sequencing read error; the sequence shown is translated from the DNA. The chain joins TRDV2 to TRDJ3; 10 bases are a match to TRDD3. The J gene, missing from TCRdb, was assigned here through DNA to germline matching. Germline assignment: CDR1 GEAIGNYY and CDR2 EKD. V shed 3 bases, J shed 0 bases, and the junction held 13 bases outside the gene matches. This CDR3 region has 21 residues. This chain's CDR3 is CACDSSCTGGLASWDTRQMFF. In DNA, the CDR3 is TGTGCCTGTGACTCGTCCTGTACTGGGGGATTGGCCTCCTGGGACACCCGACAGATGTTTTTC.

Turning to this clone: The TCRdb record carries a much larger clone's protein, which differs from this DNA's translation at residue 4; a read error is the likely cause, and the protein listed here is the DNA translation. The CDR3 region has the DNA TGTGCCTGTGAACCCCTACTGGGGGATACAGGGTACACCGATAAACTCATCTTT. This encodes CACEPLLGDTGYTDKLIF. The chain joins TRDV2 to TRDJ1; 12 bases line up with TRDD3. As TCRdb names no J gene, one was assigned here on the basis of a DNA match to germline. This CDR3 has 18 amino acids. V lost 4 bases, J lost 0 bases, and 11 bases stayed unmatched. Germline V gene data show CDR1 as GEAIGNYY and CDR2 as EKD.

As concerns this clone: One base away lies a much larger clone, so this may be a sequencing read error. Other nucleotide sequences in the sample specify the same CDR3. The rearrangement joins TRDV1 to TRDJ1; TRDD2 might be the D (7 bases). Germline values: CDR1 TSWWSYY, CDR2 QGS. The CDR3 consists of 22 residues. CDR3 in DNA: TGCGCTCTTGGGGGTCCTTCCTCCCCAGTTCTTTGGCGTTTCTTGTACACCGATAAACTCATCTTT. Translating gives CALGGPSSPVLWRFLYTDKLIF.

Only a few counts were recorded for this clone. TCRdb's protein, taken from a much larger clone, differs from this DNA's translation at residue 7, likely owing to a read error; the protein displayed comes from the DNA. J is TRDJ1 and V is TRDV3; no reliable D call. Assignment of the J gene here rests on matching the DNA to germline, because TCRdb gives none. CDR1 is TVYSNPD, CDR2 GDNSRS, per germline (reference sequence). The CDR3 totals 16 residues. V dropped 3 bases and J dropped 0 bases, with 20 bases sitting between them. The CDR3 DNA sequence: TGTGCCTTCATCCGACCCTATCGGGGTTACACCGATAAACTCATCTTT. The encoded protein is CAFIRPYRGYTDKLIF.

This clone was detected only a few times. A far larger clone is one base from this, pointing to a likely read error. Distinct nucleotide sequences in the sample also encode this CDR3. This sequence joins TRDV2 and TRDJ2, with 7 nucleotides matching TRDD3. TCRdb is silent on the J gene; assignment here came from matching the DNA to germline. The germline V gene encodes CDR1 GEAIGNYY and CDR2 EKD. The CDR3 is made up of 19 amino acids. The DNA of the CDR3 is TGTGCTTGTGACACCCTGGGGGGGGACCCACCAGCTTTGACAGCACAACTCTTCTTT. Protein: CACDTLGGDPPALTAQLFF.

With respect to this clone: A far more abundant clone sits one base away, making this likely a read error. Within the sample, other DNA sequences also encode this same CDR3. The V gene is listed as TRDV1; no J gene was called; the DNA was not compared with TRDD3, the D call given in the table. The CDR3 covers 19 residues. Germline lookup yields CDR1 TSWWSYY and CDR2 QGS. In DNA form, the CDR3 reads TGTGCTCTTGGGCAAACGATAAGGGGGATACCATCTTTGACAGCACAACTCTTTTTT. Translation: CALGQTIRGIPSLTAQLFF.

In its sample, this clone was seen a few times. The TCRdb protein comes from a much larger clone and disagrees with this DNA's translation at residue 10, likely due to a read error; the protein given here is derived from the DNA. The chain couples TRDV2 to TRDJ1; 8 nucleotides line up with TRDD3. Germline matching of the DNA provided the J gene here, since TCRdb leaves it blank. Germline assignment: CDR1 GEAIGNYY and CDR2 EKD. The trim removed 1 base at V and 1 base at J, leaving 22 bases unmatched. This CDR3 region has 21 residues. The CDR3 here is CACDTLSSPPLGDGSTDKLIF. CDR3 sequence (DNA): TGTGCCTGTGACACACTGAGTAGTCCACCTTTGGGGGATGGATCCACCGATAAACTCATCTTT.

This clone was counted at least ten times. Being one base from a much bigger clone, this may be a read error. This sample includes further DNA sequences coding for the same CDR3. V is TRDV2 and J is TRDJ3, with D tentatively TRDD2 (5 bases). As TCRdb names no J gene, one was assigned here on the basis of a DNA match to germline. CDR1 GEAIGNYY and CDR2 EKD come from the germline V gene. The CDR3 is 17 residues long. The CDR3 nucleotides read TGTGCCTGTGACCCCCCCTACTCTCCTCCAAACACTCGACAGATGTTTTTC. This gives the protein CACDPPYSPPNTRQMFF.

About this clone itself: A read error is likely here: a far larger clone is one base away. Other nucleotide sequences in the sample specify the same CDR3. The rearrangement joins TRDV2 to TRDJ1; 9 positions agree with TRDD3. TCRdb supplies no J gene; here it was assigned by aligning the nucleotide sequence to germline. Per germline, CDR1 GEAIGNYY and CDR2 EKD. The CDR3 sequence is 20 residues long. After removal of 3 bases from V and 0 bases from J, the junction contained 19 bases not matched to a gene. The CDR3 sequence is CACDSPPGDTNAFYTDKLIF. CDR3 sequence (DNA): TGTGCCTGTGACTCCCCCCCGGGGGATACAAATGCTTTCTACACCGATAAACTCATCTTT.

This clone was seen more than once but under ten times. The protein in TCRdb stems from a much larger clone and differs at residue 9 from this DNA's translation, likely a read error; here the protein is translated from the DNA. CDR3 protein: CALGEPGPGGIRLYTDKLIF. The CDR3 DNA is TGTGCTCTTGGGGAACCAGGTCCTGGAGGGATACGCCTTTACACCGATAAACTCATCTTT. The genes are TRDV1 and TRDJ1; 8 bases line up with TRDD3. The J gene is absent in TCRdb and was assigned here via DNA matching to germline. The V gene end was trimmed by 1 base and the J gene end by 0 bases; junction bases not matched to a gene: 16. Germline values: CDR1 TSWWSYY, CDR2 QGS. This CDR3 comprises 20 residues.

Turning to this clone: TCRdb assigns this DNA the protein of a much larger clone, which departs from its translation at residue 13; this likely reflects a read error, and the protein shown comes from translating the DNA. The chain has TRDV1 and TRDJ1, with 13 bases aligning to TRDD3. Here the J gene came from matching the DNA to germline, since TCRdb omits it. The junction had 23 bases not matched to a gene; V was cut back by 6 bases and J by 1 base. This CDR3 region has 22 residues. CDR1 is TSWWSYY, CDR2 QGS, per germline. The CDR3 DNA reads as TGTGCTCTTGGAAACGGGATCCCTACTGGGGGATACGGGTGGTTCCGCACCGATAAACTCATCTTT. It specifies CALGNGIPTGGYGWFRTDKLIF.

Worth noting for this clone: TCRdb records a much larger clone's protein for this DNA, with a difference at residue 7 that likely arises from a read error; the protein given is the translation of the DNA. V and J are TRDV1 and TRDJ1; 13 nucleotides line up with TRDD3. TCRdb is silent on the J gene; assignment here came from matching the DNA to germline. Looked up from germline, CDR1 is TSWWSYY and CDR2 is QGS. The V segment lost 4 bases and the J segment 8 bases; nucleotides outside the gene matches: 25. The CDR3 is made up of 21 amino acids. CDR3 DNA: TGTGCTCTTGGGGCAGTACTTCCTACGAGTTTTACTGGGGGATACGCTAAGAAACTCATCTTT. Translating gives CALGAVLPTSFTGGYAKKLIF.

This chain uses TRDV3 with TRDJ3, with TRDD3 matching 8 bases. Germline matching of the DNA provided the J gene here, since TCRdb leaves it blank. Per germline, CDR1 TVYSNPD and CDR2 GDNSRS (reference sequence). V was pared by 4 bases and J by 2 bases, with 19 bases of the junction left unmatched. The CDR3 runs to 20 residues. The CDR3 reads CASHSYDWGSTPWDTRQMFF. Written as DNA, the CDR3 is TGTGCCTCTCACTCCTACGACTGGGGGTCAACTCCCTGGGACACCCGACAGATGTTTTTC.

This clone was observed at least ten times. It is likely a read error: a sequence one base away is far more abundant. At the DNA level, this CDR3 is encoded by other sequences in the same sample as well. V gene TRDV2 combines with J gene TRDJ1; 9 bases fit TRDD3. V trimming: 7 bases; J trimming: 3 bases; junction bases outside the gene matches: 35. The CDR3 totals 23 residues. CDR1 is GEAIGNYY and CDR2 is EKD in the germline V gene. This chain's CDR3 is CACDLRHLENLLGDTPRSDKLIF. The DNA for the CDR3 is TGTGCCTGCGACCTTCGCCATCTAGAGAATTTACTGGGGGACACACCCCGCTCCGATAAACTCATCTTT.

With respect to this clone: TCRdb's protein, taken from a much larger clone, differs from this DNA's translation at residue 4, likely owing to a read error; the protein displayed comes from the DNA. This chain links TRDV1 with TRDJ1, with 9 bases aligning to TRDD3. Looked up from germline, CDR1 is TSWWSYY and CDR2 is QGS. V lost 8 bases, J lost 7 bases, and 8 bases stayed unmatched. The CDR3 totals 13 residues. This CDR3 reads CALRVLGDAKLIF. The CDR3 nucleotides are TGTGCTCTTAGGGTACTGGGGGACGCTAAACTCATCTTT.

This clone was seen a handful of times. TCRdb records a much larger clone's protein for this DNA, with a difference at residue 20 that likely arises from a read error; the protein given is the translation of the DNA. This chain's CDR3 is CALGDRAPPLYWGIQNLAANKLIF. The CDR3 nucleotides read TGTGCTCTTGGGGATCGGGCGCCTCCCTTGTACTGGGGGATACAAAATTTAGCAGCCAATAAACTCATCTTT. This chain joins TRDV1 and TRDJ1; 12 bases align to TRDD3. Here the J gene came from matching the DNA to germline, since TCRdb omits it. V lost 3 bases to trimming and J lost 6 bases; unmatched junction nucleotides: 32. This CDR3 comprises 24 residues. Germline assignment: CDR1 TSWWSYY and CDR2 QGS.